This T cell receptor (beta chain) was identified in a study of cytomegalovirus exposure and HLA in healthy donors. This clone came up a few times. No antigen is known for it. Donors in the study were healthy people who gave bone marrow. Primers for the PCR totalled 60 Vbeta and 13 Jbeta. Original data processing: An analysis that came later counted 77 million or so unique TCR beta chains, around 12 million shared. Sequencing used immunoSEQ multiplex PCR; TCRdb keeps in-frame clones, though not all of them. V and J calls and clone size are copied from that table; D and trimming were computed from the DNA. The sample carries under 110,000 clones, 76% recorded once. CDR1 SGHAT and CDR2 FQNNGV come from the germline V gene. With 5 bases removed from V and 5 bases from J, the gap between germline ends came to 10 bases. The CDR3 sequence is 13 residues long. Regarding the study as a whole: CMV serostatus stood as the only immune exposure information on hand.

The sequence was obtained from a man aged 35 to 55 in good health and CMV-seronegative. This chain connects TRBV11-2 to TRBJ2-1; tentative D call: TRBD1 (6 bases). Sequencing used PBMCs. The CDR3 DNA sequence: TGTGCCAGCAGCACAGACAGGAACAATGAGCAGTTCTTC. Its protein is CASSTDRNNEQFF.